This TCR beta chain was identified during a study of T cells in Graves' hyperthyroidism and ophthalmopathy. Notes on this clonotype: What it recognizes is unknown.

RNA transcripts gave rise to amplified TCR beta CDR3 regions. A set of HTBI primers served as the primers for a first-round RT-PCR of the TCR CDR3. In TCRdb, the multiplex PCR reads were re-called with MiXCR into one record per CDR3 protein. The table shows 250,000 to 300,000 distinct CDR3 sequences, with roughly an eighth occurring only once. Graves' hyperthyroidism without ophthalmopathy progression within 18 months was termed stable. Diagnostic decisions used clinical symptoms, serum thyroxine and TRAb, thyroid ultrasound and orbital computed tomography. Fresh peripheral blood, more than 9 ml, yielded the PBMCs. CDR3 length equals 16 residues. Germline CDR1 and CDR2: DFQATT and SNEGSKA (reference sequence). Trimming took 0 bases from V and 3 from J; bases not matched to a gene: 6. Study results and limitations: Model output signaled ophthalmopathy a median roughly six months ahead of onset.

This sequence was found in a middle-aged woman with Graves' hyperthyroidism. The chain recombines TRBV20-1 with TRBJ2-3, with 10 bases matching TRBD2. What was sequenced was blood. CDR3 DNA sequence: TGCAGTGCTAGAGATTTTGTAGCGGGAGGAACAGATACGCAGTATTTT. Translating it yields CSARDFVAGGTDTQYF.